What follows are 9 T cell receptor beta chains derived from one specimen sequenced in a study of T cell responses to AZD1222 COVID-19 vaccine. Data came from immunoSEQ multiplex PCR; TCRdb stores just in-frame clones and leaves some out. The sample contains about 96,000 clones, around 89% of which appear only once. The source material was peripheral blood, sampled on day 0 of AZD1222 vaccination. The receptors derive from an adult in good health.

The rearrangement uses TRBV9 and TRBJ1-3; D perhaps matches TRBD1 (5 bases). The length of the CDR3 is 15 residues. The germline V gene has CDR1 SGDLS and CDR2 YYNGEE. The ends were cut back, 2 bases at V and 8 bases at J, with 17 bases in the middle. Here the CDR3 DNA reads TGTGCCAGCAGCGTGGTCCCCTCGGGGGGGGACACCATATATTTT. This sequence encodes CASSVVPSGGDTIYF.

The rearrangement joins TRBV19 to TRBJ2-1, with D perhaps TRBD2 (5 bases). This CDR3 contains 15 residues. The V gene's germline CDR1 is LNHDA and CDR2 SQIVND (reference sequence). V was cut by 4 bases and J by 0 bases, with 10 bases left in between. CDR3 residues: CASSRGRGSYNEQFF. In nucleotides, the CDR3 is TGTGCCAGTAGTAGAGGCCGGGGCTCCTACAATGAGCAGTTCTTC.

This chain uses TRBV7-3 with TRBJ2-7; TRBD1 aligns across 11 bases. Germline V lookup: CDR1 SGHTA, CDR2 FQGTGA. The ends lost 5 bases at V and 4 bases at J; junction bases unmatched: 4. There are 14 residues in the CDR3. The CDR3 sequence: CASSAGQGVYEQYF. The CDR3 nucleotides read TGTGCCAGCAGCGCGGGACAGGGGGTGTACGAGCAGTACTTC.

The chain is built from TRBV5-5 and TRBJ1-4; D is unclear. The germline V and J ends were trimmed by 3 bases and 8 bases, with 14 bases remaining between them. The CDR3 consists of 14 residues. CDR1 and CDR2 from the germline V gene are SGHKS and YYEKEE (reference sequence). CDR3 in DNA: TGTGCCAGCAGCTCGGTTCGGGTAGGAGAAAAACTGTTTTTT. This encodes CASSSVRVGEKLFF.

The V and J genes are TRBV7-2 and TRBJ2-1; 9 nucleotides line up with TRBD2. CDR3 size: 16 residues. The junction had 3 bases not matched to a gene; V was cut back by 0 bases and J by 3 bases. The V gene's germline CDR1 is SGHTA and CDR2 FQGNSA. The CDR3 spells CASSLAGGGVYNEQFF. CDR3 nucleotides: TGTGCCAGCAGCTTAGCTGGCGGGGGGGTCTACAATGAGCAGTTCTTC.

The rearrangement links TRBV7-8 to TRBJ2-1; the match to TRBD2 covers 7 bases. CDR3 length equals 17 residues. V lost 0 bases, J lost 6 bases, and 11 bases stayed unmatched. The germline CDR1 and CDR2 sequences are SGHVS and FQNEAQ. The CDR3 coding sequence is TGTGCCAGCAGCTTAGCTGTAGGCGGGGGAGTTGTCAATGAGCAGTTCTTC. This encodes CASSLAVGGGVVNEQFF.

The CDR3 spells CASSTLAGGRETQYF. The DNA of the CDR3 is TGTGCCAGTAGTACCTTAGCGGGGGGGCGGGAGACCCAGTACTTC. The chain links TRBV19 to TRBJ2-5, with TRBD2 matching over 11 bases. This CDR3 comprises 15 residues. CDR1 is LNHDA and CDR2 is SQIVND in the germline V gene (reference sequence). V trimming: 4 bases; J trimming: 5 bases; junction bases outside the gene matches: 6.

This clone was observed once. The chain joins TRBV6-5 to TRBJ2-1; 7 bases match TRBD2. Trimming took 6 bases from V and 9 from J; bases not matched to a gene: 11. The CDR3 contains 14 residues. Looked up from germline, CDR1 is MNHEY and CDR2 is SVGAGI. In DNA form, the CDR3 reads TGTGCCAGCAGACGGGACTACAACTTTCGTGAGCAGTTCTTC. Its protein is CASRRDYNFREQFF.

The chain employs TRBV6-5 and TRBJ2-2; 11 bases line up with TRBD1. V trimming: 8 bases; J trimming: 4 bases; junction bases outside the gene matches: 3. The CDR3 runs 14 residues. Germline V lookup: CDR1 MNHEY, CDR2 SVGAGI. The CDR3 loop reads CASEGTGGTGELFF. The DNA for the CDR3 is TGTGCCAGCGAAGGGACAGGGGGCACCGGGGAGCTGTTTTTT.